Listed below are T cell receptor beta chains from one sample, sequenced in a study of cytomegalovirus exposure and HLA in healthy donors. Measured with immunoSEQ multiplex PCR; TCRdb has only the in-frame clones, and not every one. The table records some 86,000 clones, roughly 80% of them present only once. The sequenced sample was PBMCs. These receptors all come from a woman between 40 and 50 years old in good health and CMV-seropositive. Both conserved end residues are part of each CDR3. D genes are given only for firm matches. Clone sizes are given selectively: once, few, many, or a class where the clone is expanded.

abundance | j_gene | d_gene | len | v_gene | CDR3aa | CDR3nt
few | TRBJ2-5 | TRBD1 | 13 | TRBV2 | CASIGTAQETQYF | TGTGCCAGCATCGGGACAGCCCAAGAGACCCAGTACTTC
- | TRBJ1-1 | TRBD1 | 13 | TRBV19 | CASSTTGGLAAFF | TGTGCCAGTAGTACGACAGGGGGCCTTGCAGCTTTCTTT
- | TRBJ1-6 | - | 16 | TRBV6-6 | CASSLGRSSYNSPLHF | TGTGCCAGCAGTTTGGGGAGAAGCTCCTATAATTCACCCCTCCACTTT
- | TRBJ1-6 | TRBD1 | 15 | TRBV5-1 | CASRDGQGVNSPLHF | TGCGCCAGCAGGGACGGACAGGGGGTTAATTCACCCCTCCACTTT
once | TRBJ1-1 | TRBD1 | 15 | TRBV6-1 | CASSERTGGKTEAFF | TGTGCCAGCAGTGAGCGGACAGGGGGCAAAACTGAAGCTTTCTTT
- | TRBJ2-7 | TRBD1 | 12 | TRBV25-1 | CASSDRAHEQYF | TGTGCCAGCTCGGACAGGGCGCACGAGCAGTACTTC
- | TRBJ1-2 | - | 13 | TRBV28 | CASSPGGRYGYTF | TGTGCCAGCAGCCCTGGAGGGCGCTATGGCTACACCTTC
- | TRBJ1-1 | - | 16 | TRBV5-1 | CASSLEAGIMNTEAFF | TGCGCCAGCAGCTTGGAGGCAGGTATCATGAACACTGAAGCTTTCTTT
few | TRBJ2-7 | - | 14 | TRBV30 | CAWITGGLPYEQYF | TGTGCCTGGATTACCGGAGGGCTTCCCTACGAGCAGTACTTC
- | TRBJ1-2 | - | 15 | TRBV7-9 | CASRRIPQEGDGYTF | TGTGCCAGCAGAAGAATCCCACAGGAAGGTGATGGCTACACCTTC
- | TRBJ1-5 | - | 17 | TRBV19 | CASSSRRGKVSNQPQHF | TGTGCCAGTAGTTCCCGCCGGGGGAAGGTTAGCAATCAGCCCCAGCATTTT
- | TRBJ2-7 | TRBD1 | 14 | TRBV2 | CASSLGQLSYEQYF | TGTGCCAGCAGTTTGGGACAGCTTTCCTACGAGCAGTACTTC
once | TRBJ1-1 | TRBD1 | 14 | TRBV15 | CATSRASGGTEAFF | TGTGCCACCAGCCGTGCATCAGGGGGCACTGAAGCTTTCTTT
- | TRBJ1-6 | - | 15 | TRBV19 | CASSYGQESRSPLHF | TGTGCCAGTAGTTATGGCCAGGAAAGCCGATCACCCCTCCACTTT
- | TRBJ2-7 | TRBD2 | 13 | TRBV6-1 | CATRTSGSYEQYF | TGTGCCACCAGGACTAGCGGGAGTTACGAGCAGTACTTC
- | TRBJ2-5 | TRBD2 | 14 | TRBV6-5 | CASSYGGRGETQYF | TGTGCCAGCAGTTACGGAGGGAGGGGAGAGACCCAGTACTTC
few | TRBJ2-1 | TRBD2 | 15 | TRBV7-9 | CASSYGLAEYNEQFF | TGTGCCAGCAGTTACGGACTAGCGGAATACAATGAGCAGTTCTTC
- | TRBJ2-3 | TRBD2 | 17 | TRBV7-2 | CASSLGTSGFSTDTQYF | TGTGCCAGCAGCTTAGGGACTAGCGGGTTTAGCACAGATACGCAGTATTTT
- | TRBJ2-7 | TRBD1 | 15 | TRBV5-6 | CASSLFPAGGDEQYF | TGTGCCAGCAGCTTGTTCCCGGCAGGGGGCGACGAGCAGTACTTC
- | TRBJ2-6 | - | 15 | TRBV19 | CASSLTGSGANVLTF | TGTGCCAGTAGTTTGACAGGCTCTGGGGCCAACGTCCTGACTTTC
- | TRBJ2-1 | - | 13 | TRBV27 | CASRPPTSNEQFF | TGTGCCAGCAGACCTCCCACTAGCAATGAGCAGTTCTTC
- | TRBJ2-2 | - | 15 | TRBV5-1 | CASTYERPEGGELFF | TGCGCCAGCACCTACGAGCGACCGGAGGGCGGGGAGCTGTTTTTT
- | TRBJ2-1 | - | 15 | TRBV28 | CASSLGASSYNEQFF | TGTGCCAGCAGTTTAGGGGCCAGCTCCTACAATGAGCAGTTCTTC
once | TRBJ2-7 | TRBD2 | 13 | TRBV13 | CASSLRTSYEQYF | TGTGCCAGCAGCTTACGGACTAGCTACGAGCAGTACTTC
- | TRBJ2-7 | TRBD1 | 12 | TRBV6-1 | CASRDRWGEQYF | TGTGCCAGCCGGGACAGGTGGGGCGAGCAGTACTTC
- | TRBJ2-2 | - | 14 | TRBV19 | CASSRDGNTGELFF | TGTGCCAGTAGTAGAGACGGGAACACCGGGGAGCTGTTTTTT
- | TRBJ2-7 | TRBD2 | 15 | TRBV7-9 | CASSLVSGPTYEQYF | TGTGCCAGCAGCTTAGTTAGCGGGCCTACCTACGAGCAGTACTTC
- | TRBJ1-2 | - | 13 | TRBV30 | CAWSPGQYYGYTF | TGTGCCTGGAGTCCTGGACAGTACTATGGCTACACCTTC
- | TRBJ2-1 | - | 11 | TRBV9 | CASSAGNEQFF | TGTGCCAGCAGCGCAGGCAATGAGCAGTTCTTC
once | TRBJ1-1 | TRBD1 | 14 | TRBV10-3 | CAISETGANTEAFF | TGTGCCATCAGTGAAACAGGGGCCAACACTGAAGCTTTCTTT
- | TRBJ2-7 | TRBD1 | 13 | TRBV18 | CASSPGQGGEQYF | TGTGCCAGCTCACCGGGACAGGGGGGCGAGCAGTACTTC
- | TRBJ2-1 | TRBD2 | 15 | TRBV9 | CASSVAGTSGNVQFF | TGTGCCAGCAGCGTAGCAGGGACTAGCGGGAACGTTCAGTTCTTC
- | TRBJ2-5 | TRBD2 | 14 | TRBV7-9 | CASSLVTSGETQYF | TGTGCCAGCAGCTTAGTGACTAGCGGAGAGACCCAGTACTTC
- | TRBJ1-5 | TRBD1 | 18 | TRBV27 | CASSLLGRGRGLRQPQHF | TGTGCCAGCAGTTTACTCGGAAGGGGCAGGGGGCTGCGTCAGCCCCAGCATTTT
- | TRBJ2-5 | TRBD2 | 16 | TRBV19 | CASSAGGARLTETQYF | TGTGCCAGTAGCGCCGGGGGGGCGAGGCTAACGGAGACCCAGTACTTC
once | TRBJ2-6 | TRBD1 | 18 | TRBV9 | CASSGPGQRTSGANVLTF | TGTGCCAGCAGCGGTCCGGGACAGAGGACCTCTGGGGCCAACGTCCTGACTTTC
- | TRBJ2-7 | TRBD2 | 16 | TRBV6-5 | CASSYSPSGSVYEQYF | TGTGCCAGCAGTTACTCTCCGAGCGGGAGCGTCTACGAGCAGTACTTC
- | TRBJ1-2 | TRBD1 | 15 | TRBV10-3 | CAISESSDRVNGYTF | TGTGCCATCAGTGAGTCGTCGGACAGGGTTAATGGCTACACCTTC
- | TRBJ1-2 | - | 17 | TRBV28 | CASSFPGTAPSGGGYTF | TGTGCCAGCAGTTTCCCGGGGACTGCTCCCTCGGGGGGTGGCTACACCTTC
- | TRBJ1-3 | TRBD1 | 16 | TRBV4-2 | CASSQQSTGAGNTIYF | TGTGCCAGCAGCCAACAATCAACAGGGGCAGGAAACACCATATATTTT
few | TRBJ1-1 | - | 14 | TRBV2 | CASSGLQLNTEAFF | TGTGCCAGCAGTGGGCTTCAATTGAACACTGAAGCTTTCTTT
- | TRBJ2-7 | TRBD2 | 13 | TRBV7-2 | CASSFREAYEQYF | TGTGCCAGCAGCTTCCGGGAGGCCTACGAGCAGTACTTC
- | TRBJ2-7 | - | 13 | TRBV10-3 | CAISDSHLYEQYF | TGTGCCATCAGTGATAGCCACCTCTACGAGCAGTACTTC
- | TRBJ1-1 | - | 16 | TRBV18 | CASSPARLPPGTEAFF | TGTGCCAGCTCACCCGCTAGGCTCCCCCCTGGGACTGAAGCTTTCTTT
- | TRBJ1-1 | - | 14 | TRBV7-2 | CASSLLGGAAEAFF | TGTGCCAGCAGCTTACTAGGAGGTGCGGCTGAAGCTTTCTTT
- | TRBJ1-4 | - | 14 | TRBV7-2 | CASSLGLSGEKLFF | TGTGCCAGCAGCTTAGGCCTGTCGGGAGAAAAACTGTTTTTT
- | TRBJ1-5 | - | 16 | TRBV6-5 | CASSYFATGGSQPQHF | TGTGCCAGCAGTTACTTTGCTACTGGCGGCAGTCAGCCCCAGCATTTT
- | TRBJ2-7 | - | 14 | TRBV7-2 | CASSPYQGSYEQYF | TGTGCCAGCAGCCCCTACCAGGGCTCCTACGAGCAGTACTTC
- | TRBJ2-7 | TRBD2 | 15 | TRBV9 | CASSPLAGGGGEQYF | TGTGCCAGCAGCCCGCTAGCGGGCGGGGGTGGCGAGCAGTACTTC
- | TRBJ2-3 | TRBD2 | 17 | TRBV5-1 | CASSSILAGGVTDTQYF | TGCGCCAGCAGCTCGATACTAGCGGGGGGGGTCACAGATACGCAGTATTTT
- | TRBJ2-1 | TRBD1 | 15 | TRBV15 | CATSRGGQGRRVWFF | TGTGCCACCAGCAGAGGCGGACAGGGGAGACGGGTATGGTTCTTC
- | TRBJ2-2 | TRBD1 | 17 | TRBV28 | CASSLLFGQGRGGELFF | TGTGCCAGCAGTTTGTTATTTGGACAGGGTAGGGGCGGGGAGCTGTTTTTT